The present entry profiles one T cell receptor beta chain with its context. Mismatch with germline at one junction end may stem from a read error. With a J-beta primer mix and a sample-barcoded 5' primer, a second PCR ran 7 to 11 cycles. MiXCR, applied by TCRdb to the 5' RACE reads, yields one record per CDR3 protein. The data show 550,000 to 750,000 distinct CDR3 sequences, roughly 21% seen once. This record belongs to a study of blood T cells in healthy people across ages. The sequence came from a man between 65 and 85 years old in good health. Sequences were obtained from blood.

CDR3 amino acids: CASSSAGPMNTEAFF. Here the CDR3 DNA reads TGCGCCAGCTCCTCGGCAGGACCTATGAATACTGAAGCTTTCTTT. The chain recombines TRBV5-1 with TRBJ1-1; no definite D call. Germline CDR1 is SGHRS and CDR2 is YFSETQ. The CDR3 runs 15 residues.